These 2 T cell receptor beta chains originate from one sample sequenced in a study of shared clonotypes between healthy human individuals. TCRdb keeps only in-frame clones here, not all; method: immunoSEQ multiplex PCR. The table includes about 750,000 clones, around 93% detected once. Positively selected for CCR7, the CD45RO-negative cells used as naive CD8 cells excluded terminally differentiated effector memory CD45RA+ cells. Sequences were obtained from naive CD8+ T cells sorted from blood. The receptors stem from a man aged 25 to 45 in good health.

DNA for the CDR3: TGTGCCAGCAGCTTAGTGAGGGGGCTATCCGAGCAGTACTTC. Encoded protein: CASSLVRGLSEQYF. V usage is TRBV7-9 and J usage is TRBJ2-7, with TRBD1 matching 7 bases. This CDR3 has 14 residues. Germline CDR1 reads SEHNR; CDR2 reads FQNEAQ (reference sequence). V trimming: 1 base; J trimming: 6 bases; junction bases outside the gene matches: 6.

This chain connects TRBV28 to TRBJ2-7, with a possible D match to TRBD1 (6 bases). In germline, CDR1 is MDHEN, CDR2 SYDVKM. The CDR3 runs to 13 residues. V was shortened by 3 bases and J by 5 bases, with 11 bases between the two germline ends. The chain's CDR3 is CASSFSGDHEQYF. As DNA, the CDR3 is TGTGCCAGCAGTTTCTCAGGGGACCACGAGCAGTACTTC. The entire variable domain, with the rest obtained from reference TRBV28 and TRBJ2-7, is as follows: DVKVTQSSRYLVKRTGEKVFLECVQDMDHENMFWYRQDPGLGLRLIYFSYDVKMKEKGDIPEGYSVSREKKERFSLILESASTNQTSMYLCASSFSGDHEQYFGPGTRLTVT.